These 32 T cell receptor beta chains were all obtained from the same sample, sequenced in a study of T cells in localized non-small cell lung cancer. TCRdb's table, derived via immunoSEQ multiplex PCR, lists solely in-frame clones and lacks some. The data show tens of thousands of clones, roughly 79% seen once. The specimen comprised peripheral blood mononuclear cells, sampled before any cancer treatment. The receptors come from a male donor at least 60 years old with stage II lung adenocarcinoma.

This clone turned up a few times. The chain links TRBV7-8 to TRBJ2-1; 7 bases match TRBD2. CDR1 and CDR2 (germline): SGHVS, FQNEAQ. The CDR3 runs to 13 residues. Losses at the gene ends were 0 bases for V and 10 bases for J; bases not matched to a gene: 3. The CDR3 spells CASSLAGGREQFF. CDR3 coding DNA: TGTGCCAGCAGCTTAGCTGGCGGGAGAGAGCAGTTCTTC.

V gene TRBV28 combines with J gene TRBJ2-7; 10 bases fit TRBD2. The CDR3 loop spans 16 amino acids. V trimming: 6 bases; J trimming: 7 bases; junction bases outside the gene matches: 15. Germline CDR1 and CDR2: MDHEN and SYDVKM. CDR3 DNA: TGTGCCAGCAGAGTCTCACTAGCGGGGAGTCAGGATGAGCAGTACTTC. Residues: CASRVSLAGSQDEQYF. Drawing the rest from reference TRBV28 and TRBJ2-7, the complete variable domain is DVKVTQSSRYLVKRTGEKVFLECVQDMDHENMFWYRQDPGLGLRLIYFSYDVKMKEKGDIPEGYSVSREKKERFSLILESASTNQTSMYLCASRVSLAGSQDEQYFGPGTRLTVT.

Remarks on this clone: Other DNA sequences in the sample encode the same CDR3. The gene calls are TRBV6-1 and TRBJ1-5, with D possibly being TRBD1 (6 bases). Trimming pared 7 bases from V and 4 bases from J, leaving 8 bases between. Germline V gives CDR1 MNHNS, CDR2 SASEGT. This CDR3 spans 12 amino acids. In DNA form, the CDR3 reads TGTGCCAGCACTAGGGGGAATCAGCCCCAGCATTTT. Protein sequence: CASTRGNQPQHF.

This chain joins TRBV9 and TRBJ2-7, with TRBD2 matching 7 bases. CDR3 length: 16 amino acids. J gave up 3 bases and V 3 bases, and 12 bases lay outside the gene matches. Germline loops: CDR1 SGDLS, CDR2 YYNGEE. CDR3 sequence: CASSARREGVDYEQYF. CDR3 bases: TGTGCCAGCAGCGCCCGGAGGGAGGGAGTCGACTACGAGCAGTACTTC.

The V call is TRBV10-3, the J call TRBJ1-4; maybe TRBD1 (5 bases). Per germline, CDR1 ENHRY and CDR2 SYGVKD. The CDR3 contains 13 residues. V dropped 8 bases and J dropped 5 bases, with 12 bases sitting between them. This CDR3 reads CAIRDGMNEKLFF. The DNA for the CDR3 is TGTGCCATCCGGGACGGGATGAATGAAAAACTGTTTTTT.

V gene TRBV28 combines with J gene TRBJ1-2, with a tentative D call TRBD1 (5 bases). V lost 3 bases, J lost 5 bases, and 25 bases lay in between. From germline, CDR1 is MDHEN and CDR2 SYDVKM. The CDR3 is 18 residues long. The CDR3 region is CASSFGGAWGGELYGYTF. CDR3 nucleotides: TGTGCCAGCAGTTTCGGGGGTGCTTGGGGCGGAGAATTGTATGGCTACACCTTC.

The genes are TRBV25-1 and TRBJ2-1; D gene unclear. The CDR3 is 15 residues long. CDR1 is MGHDK and CDR2 is SYGVNS in the germline V gene. Trimming shortened V by 4 bases and J by 6 bases, and 16 bases separated the two germline ends. As DNA, the CDR3 is TGTGCCAGCAGTGGTGTCCGGGCCTCAATCAATGAGCAGTTCTTC. Protein: CASSGVRASINEQFF. Full variable domain (remainder filled in from reference TRBV25-1 and TRBJ2-1): EADIYQTPRYLVIGTGKKITLECSQTMGHDKMYWYQQDPGMELHLIHYSYGVNSTEKGDLSSESTVSRIRTEHFPLTLESARPSHTSQYLCASSGVRASINEQFFGPGTRLTVL.

This rearrangement joins TRBV6-5 to TRBJ1-5; no firm D call. CDR3 size: 15 residues. The germline V gene has CDR1 MNHEY and CDR2 SVGAGI. With 0 bases removed from V and 2 bases from J, the gap between germline ends came to 8 bases. The CDR3 protein is CASSYSRPGNQPQHF. In nucleotides, the CDR3 is TGTGCCAGCAGTTACTCGAGGCCAGGCAATCAGCCCCAGCATTTT.

This rearrangement joins TRBV19 to TRBJ2-2; 11 nucleotides align to TRBD2. V was clipped by 5 bases and J by 4 bases; unmatched bases: 3. CDR1 and CDR2 from the germline V gene are LNHDA and SQIVND (reference sequence). The CDR3 is 15 amino acids. CDR3 sequence reads: CASSYSGRATGELFF. CDR3 in DNA: TGTGCCAGTAGTTATAGCGGGAGGGCCACCGGGGAGCTGTTTTTT.

Only a few counts were recorded for this clone. This chain uses TRBV5-4 with TRBJ1-5; 7 positions match TRBD1. The V and J ends lost 4 bases and 6 bases, in that order; junction bases with no gene match: 7. Looked up from germline, CDR1 is SGHNT and CDR2 is YYREEE (reference sequence). This CDR3 is 14 amino acids long. DNA for the CDR3: TGTGCCAGCAGCACGGGACAGCCTGGTCAGCCCCAGCATTTT. It codes for CASSTGQPGQPQHF.

The chain is built from TRBV19 and TRBJ1-1; D ambiguous. The CDR3 consists of 11 residues. Trimming shortened V by 8 bases and J by 3 bases, and 7 bases separated the two germline ends. Per germline, CDR1 LNHDA and CDR2 SQIVND (reference sequence). The CDR3 reads CASSLDTEAFF. As DNA, the CDR3 is TGTGCCAGTTCGCTGGACACTGAAGCTTTCTTT.

This chain links TRBV28 with TRBJ1-1, with TRBD1 identical over 8 bases. Germline V gene data show CDR1 as MDHEN and CDR2 as SYDVKM. This CDR3 has 13 amino acids. J gave up 5 bases and V 5 bases, and 4 bases lay outside the gene matches. The CDR3 loop is CASSPDRETEAFF. CDR3 in DNA: TGTGCCAGCAGTCCGGACAGGGAGACTGAAGCTTTCTTT. The full variable domain, in which reference TRBV28 and TRBJ1-1 provide the parts outside the CDR3, is DVKVTQSSRYLVKRTGEKVFLECVQDMDHENMFWYRQDPGLGLRLIYFSYDVKMKEKGDIPEGYSVSREKKERFSLILESASTNQTSMYLCASSPDRETEAFFGQGTRLTVV.

The rearrangement links TRBV7-9 to TRBJ2-1, with D perhaps given as TRBD1 or TRBD2 (5 bases each). V was clipped by 2 bases and J by 6 bases, with 17 bases between them. Germline loops: CDR1 SEHNR, CDR2 FQNEAQ (reference sequence). CDR3 size: 16 residues. The DNA of the CDR3 is TGTGCCAGCAGCTTATACCCCGAGGGGAGTCTCAATGAGCAGTTCTTC. This codes for CASSLYPEGSLNEQFF. Full variable domain (remainder filled in from reference TRBV7-9 and TRBJ2-1): DTGVSQNPRHKITKRGQNVTFRCDPISEHNRLYWYRQTLGQGPEFLTYFQNEAQLEKSRLLSDRFSAERPKGSFSTLEIQRTEQGDSAMYLCASSLYPEGSLNEQFFGPGTRLTVL.

The V and J genes are TRBV28 and TRBJ2-7; TRBD2 is a possible D gene (5 bases). Trimming pared 3 bases from V and 5 bases from J, leaving 11 bases between. This CDR3 comprises 13 residues. Per the germline V gene, CDR1 is MDHEN and CDR2 is SYDVKM. This CDR3 is CASSFLRADEQYF. In nucleotides, the CDR3 is TGTGCCAGCAGTTTCCTAAGAGCGGACGAGCAGTACTTC.

The CDR3 nucleotides are TGTGCCAGCAGTTCGCTAGCCCCGGACGAGCAGTACTTC. Its protein product is CASSSLAPDEQYF. The V and J genes are TRBV28 and TRBJ2-7, with D tentatively TRBD2 (5 bases). Germline CDR1 reads MDHEN; CDR2 reads SYDVKM. Trimming pared 4 bases from V and 5 bases from J, leaving 12 bases between. This CDR3 region has 13 residues.

The chain combines TRBV10-3 with TRBJ2-7, with a weak D call TRBD2 (6 bases). From germline, CDR1 is ENHRY and CDR2 SYGVKD. Trimming stripped 6 bases from V and 3 bases from J, with 9 bases between. The CDR3 is made up of 12 amino acids. CDR3 coding DNA: TGTGCCATCAGGGAGGGGAACTACGAGCAGTACTTC. It specifies CAIREGNYEQYF.

V usage is TRBV30 and J usage is TRBJ2-3; D gene uncertain. This CDR3 spans 11 amino acids. The V gene lost 2 bases and the J gene lost 3 bases, with 3 bases spanning the gap. Germline CDR1 and CDR2: GTSNPN and SVGIG (reference sequence). The CDR3 sequence: CAWSTTDTQYF. For the CDR3, the DNA is TGTGCCTGGAGTACTACAGATACGCAGTATTTT.

This clone was counted only a few times. The chain joins TRBV2 to TRBJ2-3; maybe TRBD1 (5 bases). Germline V gene sequence: CDR1 SNHLY, CDR2 FYNNEI. Trimming took off 7 bases at V and 6 bases at J, with 11 bases between the two ends. The CDR3 covers 12 residues. CDR3 DNA sequence: TGTGCCAGCACTGGCCCAGGGGATACGCAGTATTTT. This translates into CASTGPGDTQYF.

This clone was found a few times. This chain connects TRBV5-5 to TRBJ1-5, with D unclear. CDR1 and CDR2 from the germline V gene are SGHKS and YYEKEE (reference sequence). CDR3 length: 13 amino acids. Trimming pared 2 bases from V and 5 bases from J, leaving 8 bases between. CDR3 nucleotides: TGTGCCAGCAGCTTAATATGGGATCAGCCCCAGCATTTT. Translated: CASSLIWDQPQHF.

The gene calls are TRBV30 and TRBJ1-1; possibly TRBD1 for D (6 bases). The V gene lost 8 bases and the J gene lost 4 bases, with 17 bases spanning the gap. Germline V lookup: CDR1 GTSNPN, CDR2 SVGIG (reference sequence). This CDR3 comprises 13 residues. CDR3 sequence (DNA): TGTGCCCGAGGGGGTGGCCTCGGCACTGAAGCTTTCTTT. This translates into CARGGGLGTEAFF.

The chain joins TRBV30 to TRBJ2-5; unclear D gene. CDR1 and CDR2 from the germline V gene are GTSNPN and SVGIG (reference sequence). The CDR3 contains 12 residues. Trimming removed 2 bases at V and 2 bases at J, with 6 bases between. The CDR3 DNA is TGTGCCTGGAGTCGGCGTCAAGAGACCCAGTACTTC. Amino acid sequence: CAWSRRQETQYF.

V is TRBV4-2 and J is TRBJ2-7; TRBD1 aligns across 9 bases. Trimming cost V 4 bases and J 4 bases; bases outside gene matches: 8. The CDR3 sequence is 15 residues long. Germline loops: CDR1 LGHNA, CDR2 YNFKEQ. The CDR3: CASSPFRTGAYEQYF. The CDR3, as DNA: TGTGCCAGCAGCCCTTTCCGGACAGGGGCGTACGAGCAGTACTTC.

The J gene is TRBJ2-2, the V gene TRBV5-6; perhaps TRBD2 as D (5 bases). Germline lookup yields CDR1 SGHDT and CDR2 YYEEEE. The CDR3 has 13 residues. Trimming pared 5 bases from V and 3 bases from J, leaving 8 bases between. The CDR3 loop is CASSLGDTGELFF. DNA of the CDR3: TGTGCCAGCAGTCTCGGGGACACCGGGGAGCTGTTTTTT. The entire variable domain, with the rest obtained from reference TRBV5-6 and TRBJ2-2, is as follows: DAGVTQSPTHLIKTRGQQVTLRCSPKSGHDTVSWYQQALGQGPQFIFQYYEEEERQRGNFPDRFSGHQFPNYSSELNVNALLLGDSALYLCASSLGDTGELFFGEGSRLTVL.

The chain couples TRBV28 to TRBJ2-4, with D perhaps being TRBD1 or TRBD2 (5 bases each). V dropped 6 bases and J dropped 7 bases, with 16 bases sitting between them. CDR1 MDHEN and CDR2 SYDVKM come from the germline V gene. CDR3 length: 14 residues. This chain's CDR3 is CASSRDLVRNIQYF. The CDR3 nucleotides read TGTGCCAGCAGCCGGGACCTGGTACGGAACATTCAGTACTTC. The variable domain in full, with the rest retrieved from reference TRBV28 and TRBJ2-4, is DVKVTQSSRYLVKRTGEKVFLECVQDMDHENMFWYRQDPGLGLRLIYFSYDVKMKEKGDIPEGYSVSREKKERFSLILESASTNQTSMYLCASSRDLVRNIQYFGAGTRLSVL.

The chain is built from TRBV7-2 and TRBJ2-5; no definite D call. V was shortened by 2 bases and J by 3 bases, with 13 bases between the two germline ends. Germline CDR1 is SGHTA and CDR2 is FQGNSA. The CDR3 loop spans 15 amino acids. Here the CDR3 reads CASSLKRALEETQYF. The CDR3 region has the DNA TGTGCCAGCAGCTTAAAGCGCGCTTTGGAAGAGACCCAGTACTTC.

The V gene is TRBV6-5, the J gene TRBJ1-1, with a tentative D call TRBD1 (5 bases). Trimming removed 8 bases at V and 6 bases at J, with 16 bases between. The CDR3 consists of 13 residues. Germline V gives CDR1 MNHEY, CDR2 SVGAGI. The CDR3 nucleotides read TGTGCCAGCGTAAACCAGGGAGAGTCTGAAGCTTTCTTT. Its translation is CASVNQGESEAFF.

This clone was seen only once. The J gene is TRBJ1-1, the V gene TRBV21-1; the table's D gene call, TRBD1, was not cross checked with the DNA. TRBV21-1 is classified as a pseudogene. The CDR3 extends over 20 amino acids. The CDR3 DNA is TGTGCCAGCAGCGCACGACAGCGCATAGGGCAGCCCAACATGAACACTGAAGCTTTCTTT. It specifies CASSARQRIGQPNMNTEAFF.

The chain has TRBV18 and TRBJ2-1; D may be TRBD2 (5 bases). This CDR3 region has 14 residues. From germline, CDR1 is KGHSH and CDR2 LQKENI. With 3 bases removed from V and 5 bases from J, the gap between germline ends came to 11 bases. CDR3 loop: CASSPGAANNEQFF. DNA for the CDR3: TGTGCCAGCTCACCCGGAGCGGCAAACAATGAGCAGTTCTTC.

The rearrangement joins TRBV19 to TRBJ1-1; 8 positions match TRBD1. The trim removed 5 bases at V and 1 base at J, leaving 6 bases unmatched. Germline loops: CDR1 LNHDA, CDR2 SQIVND (reference sequence). The CDR3 is 15 amino acids. The CDR3 here is CASSLQGGRNTEAFF. The CDR3 nucleotides are TGTGCCAGTAGTCTACAGGGGGGAAGGAACACTGAAGCTTTCTTT.

This chain connects TRBV10-3 to TRBJ1-5, with D possibly being TRBD1 (6 bases). The germline V gene has CDR1 ENHRY and CDR2 SYGVKD. Between the trimmed V and J ends, which lost 7 bases and 5 bases, there was a span of 33 bases. The CDR3 extends over 20 amino acids. CDR3 sequence: CAINTTRGTSQGRKYQPQHF. CDR3 DNA: TGTGCCATCAACACGACAAGAGGGACAAGTCAAGGGAGAAAGTATCAGCCCCAGCATTTT.

The chain is built from TRBV7-2 and TRBJ1-5; D might be TRBD1 (5 bases). The CDR3 spans 12 residues. Germline-derived CDR1 and CDR2 are SGHTA and FQGNSA. The V and J ends lost 8 bases and 8 bases respectively, with 13 bases between them. The CDR3 reads CASGRGSKPQHF. DNA for the CDR3: TGTGCCAGCGGGAGGGGCTCGAAGCCCCAGCATTTT.

This chain connects TRBV30 to TRBJ1-2; 7 bases line up with TRBD1. Germline V gives CDR1 GTSNPN, CDR2 SVGIG (reference sequence). CDR3 length: 14 residues. The V gene end was trimmed by 5 bases and the J gene end by 4 bases; junction bases not matched to a gene: 10. The CDR3 is CAWDKEGALYGYTF. The CDR3 DNA is TGTGCCTGGGATAAAGAGGGGGCCCTCTATGGCTACACCTTC.